This T cell receptor (beta chain) emerged from a study of blood T cell repertoires in COVID-19. For the study at large: Nucleic acid was either cDNA or gDNA, and it came from T cells, B-cell-depleted T cells, or PBMCs.

The germline CDR1 and CDR2 sequences are SGHTA and FQGTGA. V was trimmed by 1 base and J by 6 bases, leaving 20 bases between them. CDR3 size: 17 residues. Methods used by the authors: Amplification of reference gene primers was used by the study to estimate nucleated cell counts. Generated by immunoSEQ multiplex PCR, the TCRdb table keeps only in-frame clones and is missing some. V, J and clone size are taken as reported in that table, and D and trimming were inferred from the DNA itself. Here the sample spans roughly 120,000 clones, 60% to 85% being singletons. This chain links TRBV7-3 with TRBJ2-3; a possible D gene is TRBD2 (5 bases). What was sequenced was peripheral blood. The TCR was taken from a man in his sixties or seventies with acute or convalescent COVID-19. CDR3 DNA sequence: TGTGCCAGCAGCTTAAATGGCCTAGGGCACGGACTGGATACGCAGTATTTT. Amino acid sequence: CASSLNGLGHGLDTQYF.